This entry lists 19 T cell receptor beta chains sequenced from one sample in a study of cytomegalovirus exposure and HLA in healthy donors. With 60 Vbeta and 13 Jbeta primers, the PCR was carried out. Using immunoSEQ multiplex PCR, the repertoire was profiled, and TCRdb retains in-frame clones only, with some absent. The profile shows more than 85,000 clones, about 80% of them singletons. The specimen sequenced was PBMCs. The receptors here all came from a female donor in good health and CMV-seropositive.

This clone is medium-sized within its sample. This sequence joins TRBV10-2 and TRBJ2-5; TRBD1 matches at 8 bases. V shed 9 bases, J shed 7 bases, and the junction held 7 bases outside the gene matches. This CDR3 spans 12 amino acids. The germline CDR1 and CDR2 sequences are WSHSY and SAAADI. The CDR3 nucleotides are TGCGCCAGTTCGACAGGGGATGCGACCCAGTACTTC. This sequence encodes CASSTGDATQYF.

This chain links TRBV7-2 with TRBJ1-5; TRBD1 matches at 9 bases. Germline V gives CDR1 SGHTA, CDR2 FQGNSA. This CDR3 has 15 residues. V lost 4 bases and J lost 7; bases outside the gene matches: 8. The CDR3 DNA reads TGTGCCAGCAGCTATACAACAGGGGGCGGGCAGCCCCAGCATTTT. Protein product: CASSYTTGGGQPQHF.

The gene calls are TRBV29-1 and TRBJ1-2; 8 positions agree with TRBD1. CDR3 length: 12 residues. The germline gives CDR1 SQVTM, CDR2 ANQGSEA. With 7 bases clipped from V and 6 bases from J, the junction kept 7 bases outside the gene matches. Here the CDR3 DNA reads TGCAGCGGATGGACAGGGACAAATGGCTACACCTTC. Translated, it gives CSGWTGTNGYTF. The whole variable domain, remainder taken from reference TRBV29-1 and TRBJ1-2, is SAVISQKPSRDICQRGTSLTIQCQVDSQVTMMFWYRQQPGQSLTLIATANQGSEATYESGFVIDKFPISRPNLTFSTLTVSNMSPEDSSIYLCSGWTGTNGYTFGSGTRLTVV.

The J gene is TRBJ1-2, the V gene TRBV5-1; D is possibly TRBD1 (5 bases). V was clipped by 0 bases and J by 6 bases, with 12 bases between them. Germline lookup yields CDR1 SGHRS and CDR2 YFSETQ. The CDR3 is made up of 14 amino acids. This CDR3 reads CASSLASGADGYTF. The CDR3 bases are TGCGCCAGCAGCTTGGCCAGCGGGGCGGATGGCTACACCTTC.

V is TRBV5-4 and J is TRBJ1-1; D is unclear. V was trimmed by 4 bases and J by 0 bases, leaving 16 bases between them. The CDR3 contains 16 residues. Germline-derived CDR1 and CDR2 are SGHNT and YYREEE (reference sequence). The CDR3 coding sequence is TGTGCCAGCAGCGCCGGGGTAGCCTCCATGAACACTGAAGCTTTCTTT. Translating gives CASSAGVASMNTEAFF.

The rearrangement uses TRBV5-4 and TRBJ2-1; 13 bases map to TRBD2. V was pared by 3 bases and J by 1 base, with 4 bases of the junction left unmatched. The germline V gene has CDR1 SGHNT and CDR2 YYREEE (reference sequence). The CDR3 length is 17 residues. For the CDR3, the DNA is TGTGCCAGCAGCTCTCCGACTAGCGGGGGGTCCTACAATGAGCAGTTCTTC. This encodes CASSSPTSGGSYNEQFF.

CDR3 DNA: TGTGCCAGCAGCCCACTGAACTCTGGAAACACCATATATTTT. Amino acids: CASSPLNSGNTIYF. The V call is TRBV5-6, the J call TRBJ1-3; D is unresolved. Per germline, CDR1 SGHDT and CDR2 YYEEEE. V dropped 4 bases and J dropped 0 bases, with 8 bases sitting between them. CDR3 length equals 14 residues.

The chain couples TRBV19 to TRBJ2-3; 7 nucleotides agree with TRBD1. There are 13 residues in the CDR3. V lost 11 bases and J lost 0; bases outside the gene matches: 5. Germline lookup yields CDR1 LNHDA and CDR2 SQIVND (reference sequence). This chain's CDR3 is CASGTASTDTQYF. The DNA for the CDR3 is TGTGCCTCCGGGACAGCAAGCACAGATACGCAGTATTTT.

The sample holds a few counts of this clone. The rearrangement uses TRBV4-1 and TRBJ2-7, with D uncertain. CDR3 length: 13 residues. Germline loops: CDR1 MGHRA, CDR2 YSYEKL. V shed 4 bases and J shed 2 bases, with 9 bases lying between them. CDR3 amino acids: CASSPIHPYEQYF. The CDR3 nucleotides are TGCGCCAGCAGCCCAATTCATCCCTACGAGCAGTACTTC.

The chain has TRBV18 and TRBJ1-1, with D unresolved. V was clipped by 1 base and J by 4 bases, with 7 bases between them. Germline CDR1 KGHSH, CDR2 LQKENI. The CDR3 extends over 13 amino acids. The CDR3 nucleotides read TGTGCCAGCTCACCACGGGCGGGCACTGAAGCTTTCTTT. Its protein is CASSPRAGTEAFF.

This chain links TRBV28 with TRBJ2-1, with D maybe TRBD2 (5 bases). CDR1 and CDR2 from the germline V gene are MDHEN and SYDVKM. Trimming pared 2 bases from V and 15 bases from J, leaving 14 bases between. CDR3 size: 12 residues. CDR3 bases: TGTGCCAGCAGTTTAACGGGGTTGAAGCCGTTCTTC. This gives the protein CASSLTGLKPFF. Full variable domain (missing parts from reference TRBV28 and TRBJ2-1): DVKVTQSSRYLVKRTGEKVFLECVQDMDHENMFWYRQDPGLGLRLIYFSYDVKMKEKGDIPEGYSVSREKKERFSLILESASTNQTSMYLCASSLTGLKPFFGPGTRLTVL.

This clone was seen once. The chain employs TRBV5-5 and TRBJ1-5, with D possibly TRBD1 on 5 matching bases. This CDR3 has 15 amino acids. Per the germline V gene, CDR1 is SGHKS and CDR2 is YYEKEE (reference sequence). The V end was cut by 2 bases, the J end by 6 bases, with 15 bases between. CDR3 DNA: TGTGCCAGCAGCTTAGGGTGGGGCGGTGTTCAGCCCCAGCATTTT. Protein sequence: CASSLGWGGVQPQHF.

CDR3 nucleotide sequence: TGTGCCAGCAGACAGGGCGCCTATAATTCACCCCTCCACTTT. It encodes CASRQGAYNSPLHF. The chain recombines TRBV6-5 with TRBJ1-6; TRBD1 might be the D (6 bases). V was trimmed by 6 bases and J by 2 bases, leaving 8 bases between them. The CDR3 has 14 residues. Looked up from germline, CDR1 is MNHEY and CDR2 is SVGAGI.

There are a few counts of this clone. The V call is TRBV7-8, the J call TRBJ2-2; a possible D gene is TRBD2 (5 bases). CDR1 is SGHVS, CDR2 FQNEAQ, per germline. This CDR3 comprises 15 residues. Trimming removed 1 base at V and 6 bases at J, with 12 bases between. This CDR3 reads CASSLGTSFAGELFF. The DNA for the CDR3 is TGTGCCAGCAGCTTAGGGACTTCATTCGCCGGGGAGCTGTTTTTT.

V and J are TRBV2 and TRBJ2-2, with D possibly TRBD2 on 5 matching bases. Germline loops: CDR1 SNHLY, CDR2 FYNNEI. Trimming shortened V by 3 bases and J by 4 bases, and 15 bases separated the two germline ends. The CDR3 spans 16 residues. The CDR3 loop reads CASSDARARGTGELFF. The CDR3 coding sequence is TGTGCCAGCAGTGATGCGCGGGCTCGGGGCACCGGGGAGCTGTTTTTT.

The chain employs TRBV6-4 and TRBJ2-2, with D possibly matching TRBD2 (5 bases). Trimming pared 0 bases from V and 3 bases from J, leaving 8 bases between. Per the germline V gene, CDR1 is MRHNA and CDR2 is SNTAGT. This CDR3 has 15 amino acids. Here the CDR3 reads CASSDSSDYTGELFF. As DNA, the CDR3 is TGTGCCAGCAGTGACTCTAGCGACTACACCGGGGAGCTGTTTTTT.

This chain connects TRBV5-4 to TRBJ2-7; 8 bases are a match to TRBD2. This CDR3 contains 15 residues. V trimming: 4 bases; J trimming: 4 bases; junction bases outside the gene matches: 10. From germline, CDR1 is SGHNT and CDR2 YYREEE (reference sequence). The chain's CDR3 is CASSVGRGSMYEQYF. The CDR3, as DNA: TGTGCCAGCAGCGTCGGGAGGGGAAGTATGTACGAGCAGTACTTC.

V usage is TRBV7-8 and J usage is TRBJ1-5; 9 positions agree with TRBD1. Germline trimming cut 5 bases from V and 7 bases from J; bases unmatched to any gene: 15. Germline V gene sequence: CDR1 SGHVS, CDR2 FQNEAQ. This CDR3 spans 17 amino acids. CDR3 DNA sequence: TGTGCCAGCAGCCCCTCCAGGACAGGGGTGGGTGGCCAGCCCCAGCATTTT. It specifies CASSPSRTGVGGQPQHF.

The CDR3 here is CASSLGTVTNEKLFF. The CDR3 bases are TGCGCCAGCAGCTTGGGTACAGTAACTAATGAAAAACTGTTTTTT. This chain connects TRBV5-1 to TRBJ1-4; D gene unclear. Trimming cost V 0 bases and J 1 base, with 7 bases left between them. CDR3 size: 15 residues. The germline gives CDR1 SGHRS, CDR2 YFSETQ.